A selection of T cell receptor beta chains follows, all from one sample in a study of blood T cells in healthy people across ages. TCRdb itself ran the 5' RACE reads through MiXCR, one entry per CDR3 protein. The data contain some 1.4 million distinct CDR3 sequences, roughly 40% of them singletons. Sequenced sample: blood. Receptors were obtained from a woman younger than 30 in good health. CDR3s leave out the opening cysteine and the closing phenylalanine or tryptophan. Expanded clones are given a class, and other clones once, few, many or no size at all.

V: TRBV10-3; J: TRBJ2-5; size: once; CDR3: AIIGTGDGRTQY
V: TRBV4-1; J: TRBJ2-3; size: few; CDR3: ASSQGHGFSTDTQY
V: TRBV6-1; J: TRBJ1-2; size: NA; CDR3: ASSGPGRENYGYT
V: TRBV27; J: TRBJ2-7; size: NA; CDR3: ASSLSNRGEKSYEQY
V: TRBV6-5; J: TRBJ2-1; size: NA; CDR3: ASSYSGLAGDNYNEQF
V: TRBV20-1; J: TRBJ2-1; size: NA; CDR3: SARVAGVNEQF
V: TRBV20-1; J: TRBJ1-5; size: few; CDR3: SASSDTTTIRNQPQH
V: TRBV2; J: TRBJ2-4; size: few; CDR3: ASRIVDGKNIQY
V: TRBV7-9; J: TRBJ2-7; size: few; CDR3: ASSPSGAGYEQY
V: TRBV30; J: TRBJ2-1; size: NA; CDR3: AWRGLAGAGGSYNEQF
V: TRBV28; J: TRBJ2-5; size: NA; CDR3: ASRTLGGPQETQY
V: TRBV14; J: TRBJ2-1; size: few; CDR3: ASSHILAGVEQF
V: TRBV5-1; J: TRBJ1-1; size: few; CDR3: ASAHGGAPEAF
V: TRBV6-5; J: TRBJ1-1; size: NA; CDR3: ASRDTKNTEAF
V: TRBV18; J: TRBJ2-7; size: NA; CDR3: ASSPSRDSPYEQY